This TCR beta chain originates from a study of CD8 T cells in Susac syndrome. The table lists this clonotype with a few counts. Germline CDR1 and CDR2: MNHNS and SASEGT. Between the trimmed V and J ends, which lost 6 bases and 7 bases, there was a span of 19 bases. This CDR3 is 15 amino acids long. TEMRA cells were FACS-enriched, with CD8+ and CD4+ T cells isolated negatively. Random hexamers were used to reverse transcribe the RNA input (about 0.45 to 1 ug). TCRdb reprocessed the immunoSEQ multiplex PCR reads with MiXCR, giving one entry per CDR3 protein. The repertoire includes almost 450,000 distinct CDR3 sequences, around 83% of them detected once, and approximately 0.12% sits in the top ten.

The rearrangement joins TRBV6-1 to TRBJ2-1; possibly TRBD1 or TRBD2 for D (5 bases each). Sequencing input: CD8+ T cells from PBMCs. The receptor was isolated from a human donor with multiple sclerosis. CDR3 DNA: TGTGCCAGCAGCATGGGACCCCCCAGTGAAAATGAGCAGTTCTTC. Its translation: CASSMGPPSENEQFF.